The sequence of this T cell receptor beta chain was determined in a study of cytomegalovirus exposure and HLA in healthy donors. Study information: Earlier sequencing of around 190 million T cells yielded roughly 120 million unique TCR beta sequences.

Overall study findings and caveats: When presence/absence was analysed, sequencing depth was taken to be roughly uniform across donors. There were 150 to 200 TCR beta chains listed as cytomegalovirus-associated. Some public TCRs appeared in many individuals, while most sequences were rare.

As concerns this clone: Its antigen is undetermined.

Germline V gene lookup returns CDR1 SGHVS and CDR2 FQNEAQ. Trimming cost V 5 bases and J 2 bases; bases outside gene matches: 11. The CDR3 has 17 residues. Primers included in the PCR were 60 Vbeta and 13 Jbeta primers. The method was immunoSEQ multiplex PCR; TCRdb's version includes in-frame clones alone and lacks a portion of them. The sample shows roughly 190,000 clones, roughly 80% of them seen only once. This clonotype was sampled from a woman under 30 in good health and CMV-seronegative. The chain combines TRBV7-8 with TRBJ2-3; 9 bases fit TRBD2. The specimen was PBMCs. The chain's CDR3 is CASSKGELAGPTDTQYF. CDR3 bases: TGTGCCAGCAGCAAAGGAGAGCTAGCGGGACCCACAGATACGCAGTATTTT.